This entry lists 20 T cell receptor beta chains sequenced from one sample in a study of blood T cell repertoires in COVID-19. Repertoires were generated with immunoSEQ multiplex PCR, while TCRdb's copy carries only in-frame clones and drops some. The sample consists of 150,000 to 200,000 clones, roughly 91% of them appearing once. Sequencing used peripheral blood. Every receptor here comes from a human donor in a cohort sampled during active COVID-19.

The rearrangement links TRBV4-1 to TRBJ1-6, with D possibly TRBD1 on 6 matching bases. The CDR3 consists of 16 residues. Germline values: CDR1 MGHRA, CDR2 YSYEKL. V shed 0 bases and J shed 10 bases, with 16 bases lying between them. CDR3: CASSQEAGGGRSPLHF. The CDR3 DNA reads as TGCGCCAGCAGCCAAGAGGCTGGGGGGGGCCGGTCACCCCTCCACTTT.

The chain is built from TRBV29-1 and TRBJ2-1; D possibly corresponds to TRBD2 (5 bases). Trimming removed 7 bases at V and 7 bases at J, with 23 bases between. The CDR3 covers 15 residues. Germline V gene data show CDR1 as SQVTM and CDR2 as ANQGSEA. In nucleotides, the CDR3 is TGCAGCGCGAAGGGAATGGCCCGAGGGAATAATGAGCAGTTCTTC. It translates to CSAKGMARGNNEQFF.

The chain has TRBV4-1 and TRBJ2-1; D gene ambiguous. Germline V gene lookup returns CDR1 MGHRA and CDR2 YSYEKL. This CDR3 spans 14 amino acids. Trimming stripped 0 bases from V and 5 bases from J, with 8 bases between. The CDR3 DNA sequence: TGCGCCAGCAGCCAAGATAGCCAAGACAATGAGCAGTTCTTC. It translates to CASSQDSQDNEQFF.

This clone was found once. This chain uses TRBV19 with TRBJ1-4; possibly TRBD1 for D (6 bases). V was shortened by 1 base and J by 0 bases, with 12 bases between the two germline ends. The CDR3 totals 17 residues. CDR1 and CDR2 (germline): LNHDA, SQIVND (reference sequence). The CDR3 spells CASSIGPGVATNEKLFF. The CDR3, as DNA: TGTGCCAGTAGTATAGGCCCAGGGGTGGCAACTAATGAAAAACTGTTTTTT. Drawing the rest from reference TRBV19 and TRBJ1-4, the complete variable domain is DGGITQSPKYLFRKEGQNVTLSCEQNLNHDAMYWYRQDPGQGLRLIYYSQIVNDFQKGDIAEGYSVSREKKESFPLTVTSAQKNPTAFYLCASSIGPGVATNEKLFFGSGTQLSVL.

The chain is built from TRBV27 and TRBJ1-2, with D possibly matching TRBD1 (5 bases). Germline V gives CDR1 MNHEY, CDR2 SMNVEV (reference sequence). The CDR3 is 13 residues long. Trimming stripped 6 bases from V and 6 bases from J, with 14 bases between. CDR3 nucleotides: TGTGCCAGCAGCCTGCTAGGGGCGGATGGCTACACCTTC. It encodes CASSLLGADGYTF.

The chain recombines TRBV6-2 or TRBV6-3 with TRBJ2-7; tentatively, D is TRBD1 (5 bases). From germline, CDR1 is MNHEY and CDR2 SVGEGT. The CDR3 has 15 amino acids. V lost 2 bases and J 6 bases, leaving 17 bases between the germline ends. The CDR3 DNA is TGTGCCAGCAGTTACGGTAGGGGTGGTATCGGCGAGCAGTACTTC. This codes for CASSYGRGGIGEQYF.

The chain employs TRBV21-1 and TRBJ1-1. TRBV21-1 is a recognized pseudogene. This CDR3 region has 15 residues. Here the CDR3 DNA reads TGTGCCAGCAGCAAAGCGCGGAATTGGAACACTGAAGCTTTCTTT. Its translation is CASSKARNWNTEAFF.

The J gene is TRBJ1-3, the V gene TRBV3-1 (or the pseudogene TRBV3-2); possibly TRBD1 for D (6 bases). V lost 3 bases and J lost 7, with 16 bases in between. The CDR3 has 15 residues. CDR1 and CDR2 (germline): LGHDT, YNNKEL (reference sequence). The CDR3 here is CASSQGAVMGNTIYF. The DNA for the CDR3 is TGTGCCAGCAGCCAGGGGGCGGTCATGGGGAACACCATATATTTT.

The chain employs TRBV24-1 and TRBJ1-5, with D unresolved. Germline values: CDR1 KGHDR, CDR2 SFDVKD. The V gene lost 4 bases and the J gene lost 5 bases, with 8 bases spanning the gap. The length of the CDR3 is 13 residues. In DNA form, the CDR3 reads TGTGCCACCAGTGAAAACAATTATCAGCCCCAGCATTTT. This encodes CATSENNYQPQHF.

This chain joins TRBV5-1 and TRBJ2-1; 9 bases are shared with TRBD2. Germline trimming cut 4 bases from V and 4 bases from J; bases unmatched to any gene: 12. This CDR3 has 17 amino acids. CDR1 and CDR2 (germline): SGHRS, YFSETQ. The CDR3 DNA is TGCGCCAGCAGCCGGGCTAGCGGGACGACGGGGTACAATGAGCAGTTCTTC. It specifies CASSRASGTTGYNEQFF.

V gene TRBV29-1 combines with J gene TRBJ2-3, with 9 bases fitting TRBD2. CDR1 is SQVTM and CDR2 is ANQGSEA in the germline V gene. J lost 4 bases, V lost 6 bases, and 11 bases had no gene match. The CDR3 loop spans 15 amino acids. The CDR3 loop is CSVETSAGGADTQYF. The CDR3 DNA reads as TGCAGCGTCGAGACTTCGGCGGGGGGGGCAGATACGCAGTATTTT.

V usage is TRBV19 and J usage is TRBJ1-5, with TRBD1 identical over 7 bases. Germline V gene data show CDR1 as LNHDA and CDR2 as SQIVND (reference sequence). This CDR3 is 13 amino acids long. V shed 9 bases and J 6 bases; nucleotides not matched to a gene: 8. CDR3 in DNA: TGTGCCAGCATGAAGGGGGCCGGTCAGCCCCAGCATTTT. Translation gives CASMKGAGQPQHF.

V is TRBV5-4 and J is TRBJ2-2, with 14 bases lining up with TRBD2. The V and J ends lost 6 bases and 5 bases, in that order; junction bases with no gene match: 9. This CDR3 is 17 amino acids long. Germline CDR1 is SGHNT and CDR2 is YYREEE (reference sequence). CDR3 loop: CASTPGLAGAQTGELFF. Here the CDR3 DNA reads TGTGCCAGCACGCCGGGACTAGCGGGAGCTCAAACCGGGGAGCTGTTTTTT.

The chain links TRBV6-5 to TRBJ2-2; 8 bases align to TRBD1. The V gene's germline CDR1 is MNHEY and CDR2 SVGAGI. J was trimmed by 5 bases and V by 5 bases; bases with no gene match: 7. CDR3 length: 15 amino acids. This CDR3 is CASSPQGAGTGELFF. The CDR3 region has the DNA TGTGCCAGCAGTCCTCAGGGGGCAGGGACCGGGGAGCTGTTTTTT.

The chain recombines TRBV5-4 with TRBJ2-3, with a possible D match to TRBD2 (5 bases). The CDR3 is 14 amino acids. V gave up 4 bases and J gave up 1 base, with 10 bases separating them. Germline CDR1 SGHNT, CDR2 YYREEE (reference sequence). The CDR3 loop reads CASSPKGGTDTQYF. CDR3 sequence (DNA): TGTGCCAGCAGCCCCAAGGGAGGCACAGATACGCAGTATTTT.

This chain links TRBV6-2 or TRBV6-3 with TRBJ2-7; 7 bases match TRBD1. Germline lookup yields CDR1 MNHEY and CDR2 SVGEGT. The CDR3 is made up of 13 amino acids. V shed 6 bases, J shed 7 bases, and the junction held 9 bases outside the gene matches. The CDR3 DNA follows: TGTGCCAGCAGCCGGACAGGCCAAGGGGAGCAGTACTTC. Translated, it gives CASSRTGQGEQYF.

The chain couples TRBV3-1 (or the pseudogene TRBV3-2) to TRBJ1-1, with no clear D. The CDR3 sequence is 12 residues long. V was clipped by 3 bases and J by 8 bases, with 10 bases between them. CDR1 is LGHDT, CDR2 YNNKEL, per germline (reference sequence). This CDR3 reads CASSQRAEEAFF. The CDR3 nucleotides read TGTGCCAGCAGCCAGAGGGCAGAAGAAGCTTTCTTT.

The V and J genes are TRBV7-9 and TRBJ2-2; TRBD1 is a possible D gene (6 bases). Between the trimmed V and J ends, which lost 0 bases and 5 bases, there was a span of 10 bases. The CDR3 extends over 15 amino acids. Germline-derived CDR1 and CDR2 are SEHNR and FQNEAQ (reference sequence). CDR3 nucleotide sequence: TGTGCCAGCAGCTTAGCGTACCAGGGGACCGGGGAGCTGTTTTTT. It is translated as CASSLAYQGTGELFF. The full variable domain, its missing parts supplied by reference TRBV7-9 and TRBJ2-2, is DTGVSQNPRHKITKRGQNVTFRCDPISEHNRLYWYRQTLGQGPEFLTYFQNEAQLEKSRLLSDRFSAERPKGSFSTLEIQRTEQGDSAMYLCASSLAYQGTGELFFGEGSRLTVL.

This CDR3 reads CASSPLAGAYEQYF. The CDR3 bases are TGTGCCAGCAGTCCACTAGCGGGGGCCTACGAGCAGTACTTC. The genes are TRBV11-3 and TRBJ2-7; the match to TRBD2 covers 11 bases. There are 14 residues in the CDR3. V gave up 6 bases and J gave up 2 bases; unmatched junction bases: 3. The germline gives CDR1 SGHNT, CDR2 YENEEA.

The rearrangement uses TRBV10-3 and TRBJ2-7; D perhaps matches TRBD2 (6 bases). V was trimmed by 2 bases and J by 1 base, leaving 9 bases between them. Germline V gene sequence: CDR1 ENHRY, CDR2 SYGVKD. CDR3 length: 14 amino acids. The CDR3 DNA reads as TGTGCCATCAGTGAGCCCGGGACTTCCTACGAGCAGTACTTC. It codes for CAISEPGTSYEQYF.